This record concerns one TCR beta chain sequence. The data originate from a study of cytotoxic CD8 clonotypes in ibrutinib-treated CLL. Study summary: After median 68 months, approximately 15 stayed in remission, some 12 progressed; responses some 25 partial, 2 complete.

CDR3 length equals 13 residues. Germline CDR1 is SGHDT and CDR2 is YYEEEE. V was cut by 1 base and J by 7 bases, with 12 bases left in between. Measured with immunoSEQ multiplex PCR; TCRdb has only the in-frame clones, and not every one. Of over 150,000 clones listed, 81% are singletons. Cryopreserved PBMCs provided around 2 micrograms of genomic DNA for the TCR beta libraries. Sequencing was performed on PBMCs, taken after 12 months of ibrutinib treatment. The chain couples TRBV5-6 to TRBJ2-7; D remains ambiguous. The sequence came from a human donor with chronic lymphocytic leukemia. CDR3 amino acids: CASSLSALGEQYF. As DNA, the CDR3 is TGTGCCAGCAGCTTGTCTGCACTGGGGGAGCAGTACTTC.